The clone carrying this T cell receptor beta chain was counted once. The source of the sample is a study of PD-1 blockade in classical Hodgkin lymphoma. Time point meaning: cycle 4 day 1 (C4D1), after 6 weeks of nivolumab. In every patient, relapse followed autologous stem cell transplantation, while exposure to brentuximab vedotin differed. TCRdb's copy holds only in-frame clones and misses some; the assay was immunoSEQ multiplex PCR. The table shows over 85,000 clones, with under 95% occurring only once. Germline CDR1 and CDR2: MNHEY and SMNVEV (reference sequence). Trimming left V 5 bases short and J 1 base short, with 8 bases between. The CDR3 has 13 residues.

The chain combines TRBV27 with TRBJ1-1; D is uncertain. Material: peripheral blood mononuclear cells (PBMCs), obtained before the fourth cycle of nivolumab. This receptor was taken from a human donor with classical Hodgkin lymphoma. Here the CDR3 reads CASSPRQNTEAFF. The CDR3 nucleotides read TGTGCCAGCAGTCCCCGACAGAACACTGAAGCTTTCTTT.